Here is one T cell receptor beta chain with its context. No antigen is known for it. The CDR3 length is 13 residues. The germline V gene encodes CDR1 MDHEN and CDR2 SYDVKM. Deletions cut 6 bases from V and 7 bases from J, with 15 bases between. These data are taken from a study of prognosis after radiotherapy for stage I lung cancer. The study's findings and limits: When patients developed distant metastases, their Shannon entropy after stereotactic body radiation therapy was lower.

Amplification of TCR beta CDR3 from genomic DNA used two-round multiplex PCR. Round-one PCR had primers specific to each TRBV and TRBJ gene. One entry per CDR3 protein results from TCRdb running MiXCR on the multiplex PCR reads. Here the sample spans more than 15,000 distinct CDR3 sequences, around 50% being singletons. The sample here was PBMCs, taken before or after stereotactic body radiation therapy (not recorded which). This clonotype was sampled from a donor at least 50 years old with non-small cell lung cancer. This rearrangement joins TRBV28 to TRBJ1-1; TRBD1 is a possible D gene (6 bases). The CDR3 DNA follows: TGTGCCAGCAGCTTTGTGGAGACAGGTGAAGCTTTCTTT. Protein sequence: CASSFVETGEAFF. The complete variable domain, with remaining parts taken from reference TRBV28 and TRBJ1-1, reads DVKVTQSSRYLVKRTGEKVFLECVQDMDHENMFWYRQDPGLGLRLIYFSYDVKMKEKGDIPEGYSVSREKKERFSLILESASTNQTSMYLCASSFVETGEAFFGQGTRLTVV.